A single sample gave rise to the 24 T cell receptor beta chains below, sequenced in a study of molecular identifiers for immune sequencing clone quantification. Using its own MiXCR run on the PCR reads, TCRdb lists one record per CDR3 protein. The sample includes nearly 650,000 distinct CDR3 sequences, over 25% of them seen just once. The sample was naive CD8+ T cells from blood, with Jurkat cell RNA spiked in. The subset denotes: FACS-sorted CD8+CD4-CCR7+CD45RA+ naive T cells. The source is a human donor in good health. Some libraries in this study had Jurkat cell RNA spiked in.

The rearrangement joins TRBV30 to TRBJ1-1; D is unclear. CDR3 length equals 12 residues. Germline-derived CDR1 and CDR2 are GTSNPN and SVGIG (reference sequence). Trimming left V 2 bases short and J 4 bases short, with 8 bases between. The CDR3 DNA reads as TGTGCCTGGAGTCCGGGGAGCACTGAAGCTTTCTTT. Translating gives CAWSPGSTEAFF.

This clonotype was detected ten times or more. The chain joins TRBV2 to TRBJ1-1, with D unresolved. The CDR3 covers 16 residues. Germline V gene sequence: CDR1 SNHLY, CDR2 FYNNEI. Trimming shortened V by 6 bases and J by 0 bases, and 17 bases separated the two germline ends. The CDR3 DNA reads TGTGCCAGCAGCCAGAGCGGTGGACTGTTGAACACTGAAGCTTTCTTT. Residues: CASSQSGGLLNTEAFF.

V and J are TRBV27 and TRBJ2-3; no clear D gene. From germline, CDR1 is MNHEY and CDR2 SMNVEV (reference sequence). The V end lost 5 bases, the J end lost 6 bases, and 15 bases lay between the germline ends. The CDR3 spans 14 residues. CDR3 DNA: TGTGCCAGCAGTACCGACATCATGGGGGATACGCAGTATTTT. Translating it yields CASSTDIMGDTQYF.

V gene TRBV7-9 combines with J gene TRBJ2-1; TRBD2 matches 8 bases. Germline CDR1 and CDR2: SEHNR and FQNEAQ (reference sequence). This CDR3 has 16 residues. Germline trimming cut 4 bases from V and 3 bases from J; bases unmatched to any gene: 8. CDR3 bases: TGTGCCAGCAGCTCCTCGGGACTAGGCTTCTACAATGAGCAGTTCTTC. Its translation is CASSSSGLGFYNEQFF.

This clonotype was recorded at least ten times. J is TRBJ2-3 and V is TRBV5-1; D unclear. The CDR3 spans 14 residues. The germline V gene encodes CDR1 SGHRS and CDR2 YFSETQ. The V gene lost 8 bases and the J gene lost 4 bases, with 17 bases spanning the gap. The CDR3 DNA is TGCGCCAGTACGCCCGCCCTAGGCCCAGATACGCAGTATTTT. Amino acids: CASTPALGPDTQYF.

As concerns this clonotype: A read error may explain this, as a much larger clone is one base away. The rearrangement links TRBV6-1 to TRBJ2-3, with D possibly being TRBD2 (6 bases). Germline lookup yields CDR1 MNHNS and CDR2 SASEGT. The CDR3 contains 16 residues. This chain's CDR3 is CACSEDVSGYTDTQYF. Written as DNA, the CDR3 is TGTGCCTGCAGTGAAGATGTAAGCGGGTACACAGATACGCAGTATTTT.

Ten or more counts support this clonotype. The genes are TRBV3-1 and TRBJ2-5; D perhaps matches TRBD2 (6 bases). The CDR3 runs to 11 residues. V was clipped by 6 bases and J by 9 bases, with 11 bases between them. Per the germline V gene, CDR1 is LGHDT and CDR2 is YNNKEL (reference sequence). The CDR3 DNA reads TGTGCCAGCAGACGACGCGGGGCCCAGTACTTC. This gives the protein CASRRRGAQYF.

This clonotype was seen more than once but under ten times. The chain recombines TRBV20-1 with TRBJ2-5, with 7 bases that match TRBD2. Trimming removed 1 base from V and 4 bases from J; junction bases left unmatched: 6. The CDR3 length is 14 residues. From germline, CDR1 is DFQATT and CDR2 SNEGSKA (reference sequence). CDR3: CSARVRGGRETQYF. CDR3 in DNA: TGCAGTGCTAGAGTGCGGGGCGGGAGAGAGACCCAGTACTTC.

To note about this clonotype: This may be a read error: a much more frequent sequence differs by one nucleotide. The CDR3 carries no conserved terminal phenylalanine or tryptophan, so it likely arises from a read error. V usage is TRBV5-4 and J usage is TRBJ2-3; maybe TRBD2 (6 bases). The V end was cut by 4 bases, the J end by 1 base, with 10 bases between. Germline-derived CDR1 and CDR2 are SGHNT and YYREEE (reference sequence). The CDR3 has 14 residues. The DNA of the CDR3 is TGTGCCAGCAGCGGGCGGGGTGGCACAGATACGCAGTATCTT. Translated: CASSGRGGTDTQYL.

The table lists this clonotype with a few counts. The V and J genes are TRBV13 and TRBJ2-1; D remains unclear. V was clipped by 2 bases and J by 9 bases, with 8 bases between them. CDR3 size: 12 residues. CDR1 and CDR2 (germline): PRHDT, FYEKMQ (reference sequence). The CDR3 here is CASSLTRIEQFF. CDR3 nucleotides: TGTGCCAGCAGCTTAACCCGGATTGAGCAGTTCTTC.

This clonotype has only one observation. A read error may account for a junction end that differs from germline. J is TRBJ1-6 and V is TRBV11-2; 7 positions agree with TRBD1. The germline gives CDR1 SGHAT, CDR2 FQNNGV. The length of the CDR3 is 16 residues. This CDR3 reads CASSPRQGLYSSPLHF. In DNA form, the CDR3 reads TGTGCCAGCAGCCCGAGACAGGGTCTATATAGTTCACCCCTCCACTTT.

This clonotype has ten or more counts. The chain employs TRBV24-1 and TRBJ2-5, with D possibly matching TRBD1 (6 bases). Per germline, CDR1 KGHDR and CDR2 SFDVKD. The V end lost 3 bases, the J end lost 5 bases, and 12 bases lay between the germline ends. The CDR3 runs 14 residues. The CDR3, as DNA: TGTGCCACCAGTGATCCCGACAGGAGTGAGACCCAGTACTTC. Translated: CATSDPDRSETQYF.

This clonotype was counted at least ten times. V is TRBV6-2 or TRBV6-3 and J is TRBJ1-5; 7 bases agree with TRBD1. CDR3 length: 13 amino acids. The V gene end was trimmed by 5 bases and the J gene end by 10 bases; junction bases not matched to a gene: 8. The germline V gene has CDR1 MNHEY and CDR2 SVGEGT. CDR3: CASSPWDSRPQHF. The CDR3 DNA reads TGTGCCAGCAGTCCGTGGGACAGCCGACCCCAGCATTTT.

This chain joins TRBV4-1 and TRBJ2-1, with D tentatively TRBD1 or TRBD2 (6 bases each). Germline CDR1 is MGHRA and CDR2 is YSYEKL. V lost 1 base to trimming and J lost 4 bases, with 14 bases between them. The CDR3 contains 16 residues. The CDR3: CASSQVVGGPYNEQFF. In DNA, the CDR3 is TGCGCCAGCAGCCAAGTCGTGGGGGGCCCATACAATGAGCAGTTCTTC.

This clonotype came up once. This may arise from a read error, as a much more abundant clone is one base away. This chain links TRBV10-2 with TRBJ2-7; tentative D call: TRBD1 (6 bases). The germline CDR1 and CDR2 sequences are WSHSY and SAAADI. This CDR3 spans 14 amino acids. CDR3 in DNA: TGCGCCAACAGTGCCGTGACAGGACCCCCCGAGCAGTACTTC. It yields the protein CANSAVTGPPEQYF.

This clonotype occurred a few times. The chain joins TRBV6-2 or TRBV6-3 to TRBJ1-1; 9 bases fit TRBD1. V trimming: 6 bases; J trimming: 2 bases; junction bases outside the gene matches: 13. The germline V gene encodes CDR1 MNHEY and CDR2 SVGEGT. This CDR3 spans 17 amino acids. The CDR3 sequence is CASSSIPGTGLNTEAFF. The DNA of the CDR3 is TGTGCCAGCAGCTCCATTCCCGGGACAGGGTTAAACACTGAAGCTTTCTTT.

This clonotype was seen repeatedly, ten times or more. The germline gene is not matched at one end of the junction; a read error may be the cause. This rearrangement joins TRBV29-1 to TRBJ1-1, with TRBD1 matching 11 bases. Looked up from germline, CDR1 is SQVTM and CDR2 is ANQGSEA. The length of the CDR3 is 16 residues. CDR3 in DNA: TGCAGCGTAGAAGTGGGGACAGGGGGGGTAGCGTCTGAAGCTTTCTTT. Its translation is CSVEVGTGGVASEAFF.

In its sample, this clonotype was seen a few times. CDR3 amino acids: CSARRSHTEAFF. DNA of the CDR3: TGCAGTGCTAGAAGGTCGCACACTGAAGCTTTCTTT. The chain uses TRBV20-1 and TRBJ1-1; no clear D gene. CDR1 DFQATT and CDR2 SNEGSKA come from the germline V gene (reference sequence). This CDR3 spans 12 amino acids. V lost 2 bases, J lost 3 bases, and 7 bases lay in between.

This rearrangement joins TRBV7-9 to TRBJ1-3; D remains ambiguous. This CDR3 region has 12 residues. Trimming pared 4 bases from V and 7 bases from J, leaving 8 bases between. Germline-derived CDR1 and CDR2 are SEHNR and FQNEAQ (reference sequence). The CDR3 DNA is TGTGCCAGCAGCTATGACGGGAACACCATATATTTT. It yields the protein CASSYDGNTIYF.

The chain carries TRBV27 and TRBJ1-5; 7 nucleotides match TRBD1. The CDR3 loop spans 16 amino acids. Germline assignment: CDR1 MNHEY and CDR2 SMNVEV (reference sequence). V lost 6 bases and J lost 0; bases outside the gene matches: 8. This CDR3 is CASRPTGVYSNQPQHF. The CDR3 nucleotides are TGTGCCAGCAGGCCTACAGGGGTTTATAGCAATCAGCCCCAGCATTTT.

This clonotype was recorded a few times. V usage is TRBV27 and J usage is TRBJ2-1; 8 nucleotides agree with TRBD2. The V gene's germline CDR1 is MNHEY and CDR2 SMNVEV (reference sequence). The CDR3 extends over 15 amino acids. The trim removed 6 bases at V and 4 bases at J, leaving 8 bases unmatched. CDR3 DNA sequence: TGTGCCAGCAGGGAGCGGGAGTGGGAGTACAATGAGCAGTTCTTC. Translating it yields CASREREWEYNEQFF.

This clonotype was seen a single time. The CDR3 sequence: CASSQQGTYTDTQYF. The CDR3 DNA reads as TGTGCCAGCAGCCAACAGGGGACCTACACAGATACGCAGTATTTT. This chain links TRBV9 with TRBJ2-3; 7 bases agree with TRBD1. Germline assignment: CDR1 SGDLS and CDR2 YYNGEE. CDR3 length: 15 amino acids. V lost 4 bases and J lost 2; bases outside the gene matches: 7.

This chain's CDR3 is CASSFSGGYNSPLHF. CDR3 nucleotides: TGTGCCAGCAGCTTTTCGGGAGGCTATAATTCACCCCTCCACTTT. The chain has TRBV5-5 and TRBJ1-6; D is undetermined. CDR3 size: 15 residues. V was trimmed by 2 bases and J by 3 bases, leaving 9 bases between them. In germline, CDR1 is SGHKS, CDR2 YYEKEE (reference sequence). The whole variable domain, filled in from reference TRBV5-5 and TRBJ1-6, reads DAGVTQSPTHLIKTRGQQVTLRCSPISGHKSVSWYQQVLGQGPQFIFQYYEKEERGRGNFPDRFSARQFPNYSSELNVNALLLGDSALYLCASSFSGGYNSPLHFGNGTRLTVT.

As for this clonotype: It may be a read error: a sequence one base away is much more abundant. This sequence joins TRBV6-2 or TRBV6-3 and TRBJ1-1; weak D call: TRBD1 (6 bases). Looked up from germline, CDR1 is MNHEY and CDR2 is SVGEGT. This CDR3 region has 16 residues. Here the CDR3 DNA reads TGTGCCAGCAGTTACGGGGACATCCTTATGAACACTGAAGCTTCCTTT. This sequence encodes CASSYGDILMNTEASF.